The rows below give T cell receptor beta chains drawn from one sample of a study of T cell repertoires in cytomegalovirus infection. MiXCR, run by TCRdb on the reads, gives a single entry per CDR3 protein. The sample consists of roughly 200,000 distinct CDR3 sequences, 15% to 20% of them appearing once. The sequenced material came from CD8+ T cells from PBMCs. The receptors shown here come from a human donor in good health (CMV status not recorded). Some clones in this sample may be carry-over from other donors' samples. CDR3s include the opening cysteine and the closing phenylalanine or tryptophan. For some rows the clone size is stated as once, few or many, or as a class when expanded; others skip it.

clone_size cdr3_length v_call cdr3_aa
few 16 TRBV12-3/TRBV12-4 CASSTRTVESNQPQHF
NA 13 TRBV25-1 CASSVVWGEKLFF
many 17 TRBV7-6 CASSPLTGSLVLGEQYF
NA 18 TRBV20-1 CSARDRRAGGLNQETQYF
NA 14 TRBV2 CASSVGGAAYEQYF
NA 16 TRBV4-1 CASSHRGGDPNEKLFF
few 15 TRBV6-5 CASSYSSRGQAVQFF
NA 15 TRBV7-2 CASRGLAGGVETQYF
NA 15 TRBV7-8 CASSTLTLANYGYTF
many 16 TRBV7-2 CASSLVFSAGKDGYTF
NA 16 TRBV20-1 CSARAAGSSYNSPLHF
NA 13 TRBV15 CATSRDITYEQYF
NA 15 TRBV7-9 CASSLGLYLDTEAFF
NA 14 TRBV12-3/TRBV12-4 CASSLRYMNTEAFF
few 14 TRBV28 CASSSLDGGNTIYF
few 15 TRBV7-8 CASSLQTGRLYEQYF
NA 11 TRBV29-1 CSVEGWNTIYF
NA 16 TRBV9 CASSPPGTSSYNEQFF
few 14 TRBV2 CASSEANRDYEQYF
NA 13 TRBV25-1 CASSEVTDSPLHF
NA 14 TRBV28 CASNAGGYYNEQFF
few 18 TRBV7-4 CASSFLQGQRNRANIQYF
NA 16 TRBV5-4 CASSSAGTTSTDTQYF
NA 13 TRBV24-1 CATSGGSFGAQHF
NA 16 TRBV7-9 CASSSRPQGFAETQYF
NA 13 TRBV20-1 CSALTGSFYGYTF
NA 15 TRBV28 CASSRDRTSTDTQYF
NA 13 TRBV7-9 CASSLVGPQGAFF
NA 11 TRBV2 CASTGFTEAFF
few 13 TRBV12-3/TRBV12-4 CASTPPGANEQFF
NA 16 TRBV10-3 CAISERGGPSTDTQYF
many 16 TRBV7-8 CASSFEDSSYTDTQYF
few 11 TRBV20-1 CSASWNTEAFF
few 13 TRBV5-6 CASSLEANTEAFF
NA 17 TRBV28 CASSLLGISAYNSPLHF
few 16 TRBV6-2/TRBV6-3 CASSFSRDSPYNEQFF
few 15 TRBV7-9 CASSPPGLKTYGYTF
NA 17 TRBV7-6 CASSELDLAGGPDTQYF
NA 16 TRBV7-9 CASSLAAKTGHNEQFF
NA 13 TRBV29-1 CSVIWTGAGEQYF